These 21 T cell receptor beta chains share one sample of origin, sequenced in a study of T cell clonality in common variable immunodeficiency. Data came from immunoSEQ multiplex PCR; TCRdb stores just in-frame clones and leaves some out. The data show tens of thousands of clones, none appearing only once, with 5.4% held by the ten largest. The sample consisted of peripheral blood mononuclear cells. These receptors all come from a person aged 18 to 70 in good health.

Ten or more counts support this clone. Read coverage stops 3 residues before the CDR3 terminus; the germline J gene supplies the remainder. This chain uses TRBV12-3 or TRBV12-4 with TRBJ1-1, with D hard to call. This CDR3 has 11 residues. Trimming took 8 bases from V and 2 from J, leaving 6 bases between them. Incomplete CDR3 DNA: TGTGCCAGCGTTCAAAACACTGAA. It codes for CASVQNTE. The whole CDR3 region reads CASVQNTEAFF.

There are many counts of this clone. Sequencing ends 3 residues short of the CDR3 end; the germline J gene provides the rest. The chain has TRBV9 and TRBJ2-7, with no clear D. Germline V lookup: CDR1 SGDLS, CDR2 YYNGEE. V was clipped by 3 bases and J by 6 bases, with 13 bases between them. CDR3 size: 13 residues. CDR3 bases read: TGTGCCAGCAGCGACCTGGGTTCGGGCGAG. This translates into CASSDLGSGE. The whole CDR3 protein reads CASSDLGSGEQYF.

This clone was found many times. The CDR3 extends 3 residues past the end of the read, so its final part is completed from the germline J gene. The chain recombines TRBV19 with TRBJ2-1; 11 bases line up with TRBD2. In germline, CDR1 is LNHDA, CDR2 SQIVND (reference sequence). This CDR3 has 15 residues. The V gene end was trimmed by 4 bases and the J gene end by 4 bases; junction bases not matched to a gene: 3. The covered CDR3 bases are TGTGCCAGTAGTAATAGCGGGAGGGTGTACAATGAG. This translates into CASSNSGRVYNE. Given in full, the CDR3 is CASSNSGRVYNEQFF.

There are many counts of this clone. The read ends 3 residues early relative to the CDR3; the germline J gene fills the gap. This chain joins TRBV7-2 and TRBJ2-3, with D unresolved. The germline V gene encodes CDR1 SGHTA and CDR2 FQGNSA. The V gene lost 2 bases and the J gene lost 3 bases, with 9 bases spanning the gap. The CDR3 loop spans 14 amino acids. The chain's CDR3 is CASSLWLETDTQYF. CDR3 DNA (partial): TGTGCCAGCAGCTTATGGCTAGAGACAGATACG. The variable domain in full, with the rest retrieved from reference TRBV7-2 and TRBJ2-3, is GAGVSQSPSNKVTEKGKDVELRCDPISGHTALYWYRQSLGQGLEFLIYFQGNSAPDKSGLPSDRFSAERTGGSVSTLTIQRTQQEDSAVYLCASSLWLETDTQYFGPGTRLTVL.

This clone was seen repeatedly, ten times or more. The read terminates 3 residues before the CDR3 end, so the remaining end is supplied by the germline J gene. Other DNA sequences from this sample encode an identical CDR3 as well. V is TRBV5-1 and J is TRBJ2-5; D is perhaps TRBD1 (7 bases). CDR1 and CDR2 from the germline V gene are SGHRS and YFSETQ. The CDR3 length is 14 residues. V was shortened by 2 bases and J by 5 bases, with 13 bases between the two germline ends. CDR3 residues: CASSLTAGGETQYF. The CDR3 DNA, read in part, is TGCGCCAGCAGCTTAACTGCAGGGGGGGAGACC. The full variable domain, rest sourced from reference TRBV5-1 and TRBJ2-5, is KAGVTQTPRYLIKTRGQQVTLSCSPISGHRSVSWYQQTPGQGLQFLFEYFSETQRNKGNFPGRFSGRQFSNSRSEMNVSTLELGDSALYLCASSLTAGGETQYFGPGTRLLVL.

This clone was seen a few times. From the germline J gene comes the end of the CDR3, since the read stops 3 residues before it. The chain has TRBV5-1 and TRBJ2-1; 9 bases are shared with TRBD1. This CDR3 has 15 residues. Germline CDR1 is SGHRS and CDR2 is YFSETQ. V dropped 3 bases and J dropped 3; count of bases not matched to a gene: 4. The CDR3 here is CASSSGTGSYNEQFF. CDR3 DNA, as far as it was read: TGCGCCAGCAGCTCGGGGACAGGGAGCTACAATGAG.

This clone was seen ten or more times. CDR3 region: CASSLLQGGEKLFF. The covered CDR3 bases are TGTGCCAGCAGCTTGTTACAGGGTGGTGAAAAA. The chain has TRBV5-6 and TRBJ1-4; TRBD1 might be the D (6 bases). From the germline J gene comes the end of the CDR3, since the read stops 3 residues before it. From germline, CDR1 is SGHDT and CDR2 YYEEEE. CDR3 length: 14 residues. The V and J ends lost 1 base and 7 bases respectively, with 11 bases between them.

This clone showed up many times. The read falls 3 residues short of the CDR3 end, and the missing part is taken from the germline J gene. The chain links TRBV7-3 to TRBJ2-5; 7 bases match TRBD2. Germline CDR1 is SGHTA and CDR2 is FQGTGA. Unmatched junction bases numbered 7, after V lost 4 bases and J lost 2 bases. The CDR3 has 15 residues. The CDR3 protein is CASSSQSGTQETQYF. Partial CDR3 DNA: TGTGCCAGCAGCTCCCAGAGCGGGACTCAAGAGACC.

This clone appeared many times. The sequenced fragment ends 3 residues before the CDR3 boundary, so the rest is inferred from the germline J gene. The chain carries TRBV2 and TRBJ2-3, with a weak D call TRBD2 (6 bases). CDR1 and CDR2 (germline): SNHLY, FYNNEI. The CDR3 is made up of 14 amino acids. V lost 7 bases to trimming and J lost 5 bases, with 16 bases between them. The chain's CDR3 is CASTVGGMIDTQYF. The DNA read from the CDR3 is TGTGCCAGCACTGTAGGCGGGATGATAGATACG.

This clone has ten or more counts. The read ends 3 residues before the CDR3 terminus; that terminus is restored from the germline J gene. The chain is built from TRBV20-1 and TRBJ2-1; 12 positions match TRBD2. Losses at the gene ends were 0 bases for V and 7 bases for J; bases not matched to a gene: 7. Germline CDR1 is DFQATT and CDR2 is SNEGSKA (reference sequence). The CDR3 totals 16 residues. CDR3 DNA, as far as it was read: TGCAGTGCTAGAGATGAATGGACTAGCGGGAAAAATGAG. This encodes CSARDEWTSGKNE. The complete CDR3 reads CSARDEWTSGKNEQFF.

This clone was recorded many times. The observed sequence ends 3 residues before the CDR3 terminus, with the missing tail filled in from the germline J gene. The chain is built from TRBV19 and TRBJ2-3; 12 bases agree with TRBD2. Losses at the gene ends were 9 bases for V and 2 bases for J; bases not matched to a gene: 6. The CDR3 has 15 amino acids. Germline assignment: CDR1 LNHDA and CDR2 SQIVND (reference sequence). The DNA read from the CDR3 is TGTGCCAGCAGTGGACTAGCGGGACTCACAGATACG. Translating gives CASSGLAGLTDT. The whole CDR3 protein is CASSGLAGLTDTQYF.

This clone was detected many times. The read comes to an end 3 residues before the CDR3 does, leaving the germline J gene to fill in the end. This sequence joins TRBV7-2 and TRBJ1-4, with 8 bases that match TRBD1. Per germline, CDR1 SGHTA and CDR2 FQGNSA. This CDR3 is built from 15 residues. V lost 4 bases and J lost 4; bases outside the gene matches: 5. CDR3 DNA, as far as it was read: TGTGCCAGCAGCTACGACAGGGGCATTAATGAAAAA. Protein: CASSYDRGINEK. The full CDR3 is CASSYDRGINEKLFF. Full variable domain (rest looked up from reference TRBV7-2 and TRBJ1-4): GAGVSQSPSNKVTEKGKDVELRCDPISGHTALYWYRQSLGQGLEFLIYFQGNSAPDKSGLPSDRFSAERTGGSVSTLTIQRTQQEDSAVYLCASSYDRGINEKLFFGSGTQLSVL.

This clone was counted many times. The read comes to an end 3 residues before the CDR3 does, leaving the germline J gene to fill in the end. The chain is built from TRBV5-1 and TRBJ2-1; D remains ambiguous. Trimming removed 4 bases from V and 5 bases from J, with 13 bases in between. The CDR3 loop spans 14 amino acids. In germline, CDR1 is SGHRS, CDR2 YFSETQ. CDR3 DNA (partial): TGCGCCAGCAGCCTTAGTTTTACGAACAATGAG. Translation: CASSLSFTNNE. The entire CDR3 protein reads CASSLSFTNNEQFF.

This clone has ten or more counts. The read comes to an end 3 residues before the CDR3 does, leaving the germline J gene to fill in the end. V usage is TRBV7-2 and J usage is TRBJ1-2; D is unresolved. V lost 5 bases and J 6 bases, leaving 10 bases between the germline ends. There are 12 residues in the CDR3. Germline CDR1 reads SGHTA; CDR2 reads FQGNSA. CDR3 sequence: CASSRSRDGYTF. Incomplete CDR3 DNA: TGTGCCAGCAGCCGAAGTAGGGATGGC.

This clone was detected many times. Sequencing ends 3 residues short of the CDR3 end; the germline J gene provides the rest. V is TRBV5-1 and J is TRBJ2-3, with 10 bases lining up with TRBD2. J gave up 2 bases and V 1 base, and 4 bases lay outside the gene matches. Germline CDR1 is SGHRS and CDR2 is YFSETQ. This CDR3 has 16 residues. CDR3 DNA, as far as it was read: TGCGCCAGCAGCTTGAACCTAGCGGGAGCCACAGATACG. It specifies CASSLNLAGATDT. The CDR3 in its entirety is CASSLNLAGATDTQYF.

In its sample, this clone was seen many times. With the read ending 3 residues before the CDR3 end, the germline J gene is used to fill in that end. The chain carries TRBV29-1 and TRBJ2-3; 11 nucleotides align to TRBD2. The CDR3 extends over 16 amino acids. The V gene's germline CDR1 is SQVTM and CDR2 ANQGSEA. Trimming removed 3 bases from V and 2 bases from J; junction bases left unmatched: 7. The CDR3 spells CSVEGTSGLLTDTQYF. The covered CDR3 bases are TGCAGCGTTGAGGGGACTAGCGGCTTGCTCACAGATACG.

This clone appeared a few times. Coverage ceases 3 residues before the CDR3 finishes, and the germline J gene fills in the end. The gene calls are TRBV2 and TRBJ1-4; the D gene is possibly TRBD1 (6 bases). The CDR3 has 16 amino acids. The germline V gene has CDR1 SNHLY and CDR2 FYNNEI. V was pared by 4 bases and J by 8 bases, with 20 bases between. CDR3 loop: CASSADYREIGEKLFF. The CDR3 bases that were read are TGTGCCAGCAGTGCTGATTACAGGGAAATCGGGGAAAAA.

At least ten counts were recorded for this clone. The read is 3 residues too short to cover the CDR3 end, so that end is filled in from the germline J gene. The chain joins TRBV2 to TRBJ2-7, with 7 bases fitting TRBD1. CDR3 size: 16 residues. Germline values: CDR1 SNHLY, CDR2 FYNNEI. With V trimmed by 0 bases and J by 0 bases, 5 bases remained unmatched. Partial CDR3 DNA: TGTGCCAGCAGTGAAGCTTGGCAGGGGGACTCCTACGAG. Protein product: CASSEAWQGDSYE. The whole CDR3 sequence is CASSEAWQGDSYEQYF.

At least ten counts were recorded for this clone. The CDR3 is cut off 3 residues early in the read; its end comes from the germline J gene. The chain couples TRBV6-2 or TRBV6-3 to TRBJ2-3, with D unclear. V was shortened by 0 bases and J by 2 bases, with 6 bases between the two germline ends. Germline CDR1 is MNHEY and CDR2 is SVGEGT. This CDR3 spans 14 amino acids. The CDR3 protein is CASSYSSSTDTQYF. CDR3 bases read: TGTGCCAGCAGTTACTCTTCTTCCACAGATACG.

This clone was detected ten times or more. Sequencing ends 3 residues short of the CDR3 end; the germline J gene provides the rest. V is TRBV5-4 and J is TRBJ1-2; 7 bases map to TRBD1. Trimming removed 3 bases from V and 6 bases from J; junction bases left unmatched: 5. The CDR3 is 13 residues long. The germline CDR1 and CDR2 sequences are SGHNT and YYREEE (reference sequence). The covered CDR3 bases are TGTGCCAGCAGCTCGGGACAGACGGATGGC. Protein product: CASSSGQTDG. The whole CDR3 protein reads CASSSGQTDGYTF.

This clone has at least ten counts. The read stops 3 residues short of the end of the CDR3; the missing end is completed from the germline J gene. The chain joins TRBV30 to TRBJ2-1; 12 positions agree with TRBD2. The CDR3 runs 15 residues. Germline V gives CDR1 GTSNPN, CDR2 SVGIG (reference sequence). J gave up 5 bases and V 2 bases, and 4 bases lay outside the gene matches. The CDR3 bases that were read are TGTGCCTGGAGTCGACTAGCGGGAGCGAACAATGAG. This codes for CAWSRLAGANNE. The whole CDR3 protein reads CAWSRLAGANNEQFF. Full variable domain (remainder filled in from reference TRBV30 and TRBJ2-1): SQTIHQWPATLVQPVGSPLSLECTVEGTSNPNLYWYRQAAGRGLQLLFYSVGIGQISSEVPQNLSASRPQDRQFILSSKKLLLSDSGFYLCAWSRLAGANNEQFFGPGTRLTVL.